The 20 T cell receptor beta chains reported below all come from one sample, sequenced in a study of T-cell memory formation after mild COVID-19. From the 5' RACE reads, TCRdb called clonotypes with MiXCR, one entry per CDR3 protein. The sample includes roughly 70,000 distinct CDR3 sequences, around 17% of them seen just once. The sequencing sample was made of PBMCs or a T cell subset sorted from them (not recorded which). The receptors stem from an adult woman who had mild COVID-19 (a few samples of this study predate the infection). Cell type and time point are not known.

The chain carries TRBV7-9 and TRBJ2-3; D remains unclear. CDR3 length: 15 amino acids. V was shortened by 4 bases and J by 0 bases, with 11 bases between the two germline ends. Germline V gives CDR1 SEHNR, CDR2 FQNEAQ (reference sequence). CDR3 in DNA: TGTGCCAGCAGCTACCTAGGAGCTAGCACAGATACGCAGTATTTT. Encoded protein: CASSYLGASTDTQYF.

V gene TRBV4-1 combines with J gene TRBJ2-5; D is possibly TRBD1 (6 bases). Germline CDR1 reads MGHRA; CDR2 reads YSYEKL. This CDR3 has 14 residues. Trimming cost V 4 bases and J 6 bases, with 15 bases left between them. CDR3 nucleotides: TGCGCCAGCAGCCCCGGGACATACGAAAAGACCCAGTACTTC. This translates into CASSPGTYEKTQYF.

This chain joins TRBV29-1 and TRBJ1-4; the D gene is possibly TRBD1 (6 bases). CDR1 and CDR2 (germline): SQVTM, ANQGSEA. The CDR3 runs to 12 residues. V was cut by 8 bases and J by 4 bases, with 11 bases left in between. DNA of the CDR3: TGCAGCTACTCGGACAGTAATGAAAAACTGTTTTTT. Its protein product is CSYSDSNEKLFF.

This clonotype was detected only once. The chain uses TRBV12-3 or TRBV12-4 and TRBJ2-7; D is unclear. CDR3 size: 16 residues. V was cut by 2 bases and J by 2 bases, with 16 bases left in between. CDR3 amino acids: CASSLSTGQIPYEQYF. CDR3 sequence (DNA): TGTGCCAGCAGTTTAAGTACCGGGCAAATCCCCTACGAGCAGTACTTC.

There are a few counts of this clonotype. The J gene is TRBJ2-2, the V gene TRBV4-1, with 14 positions matching TRBD2. The CDR3 has 14 amino acids. V gave up 10 bases and J gave up 6 bases; unmatched junction bases: 4. Looked up from germline, CDR1 is MGHRA and CDR2 is YSYEKL. The DNA for the CDR3 is TGCGCCACTTCGGGACTAGCGGGAGCCGGGGAGCTGTTTTTT. Translation gives CATSGLAGAGELFF.

The CDR3 is CASSVTSGVRAKNIQYF. The CDR3 bases are TGTGCCAGCAGTGTAACTAGCGGGGTCAGGGCCAAAAACATTCAGTACTTC. This chain joins TRBV2 and TRBJ2-4, with 10 bases that match TRBD2. The CDR3 contains 17 residues. The germline V gene has CDR1 SNHLY and CDR2 FYNNEI. The V gene end was trimmed by 4 bases and the J gene end by 1 base; junction bases not matched to a gene: 7.

This clonotype was counted a few times. A read error may account for a junction end that differs from germline. J is TRBJ2-3 and V is TRBV4-1; 8 bases are a match to TRBD2. The CDR3 sequence is 13 residues long. Per germline, CDR1 MGHRA and CDR2 YSYEKL. As DNA, the CDR3 is TGCGCCAGCAGCCGGACTAGCACAGATACCCAGTATTTT. Translated, it gives CASSRTSTDTQYF.

The chain employs TRBV20-1 and TRBJ1-2; D is unclear. The CDR3 is made up of 14 amino acids. V was trimmed by 0 bases and J by 0 bases, leaving 8 bases between them. Germline lookup yields CDR1 DFQATT and CDR2 SNEGSKA (reference sequence). The CDR3 DNA sequence: TGCAGTGCTAGAGAGGAAGTTTCTAACTATGGCTACACCTTC. Translating gives CSAREEVSNYGYTF.

DNA for the CDR3: TGCGCCAGCAGTCACTCCGAGAAGACTGGCTACAATGAGCAGTTCTTC. Its translation is CASSHSEKTGYNEQFF. The chain has TRBV23-1 and TRBJ2-1; D gene uncertain. TRBV23-1 is an ORF; its function is uncertain. CDR3 size: 16 residues. Trimming left V 3 bases short and J 3 bases short, with 15 bases between.

This clonotype was recorded a few times. The chain is built from TRBV14 and TRBJ1-5, with TRBD1 matching 7 bases. CDR3 length: 19 amino acids. The junction had 20 bases not matched to a gene; V was cut back by 3 bases and J by 6 bases. Germline V gives CDR1 SGHDN, CDR2 FVKESK. The chain's CDR3 is CASSHRRSVQGRRGQPQHF. CDR3 coding DNA: TGTGCCAGCAGCCATCGGCGATCGGTACAGGGGAGGCGGGGTCAGCCCCAGCATTTT.

V gene TRBV5-4 combines with J gene TRBJ1-1; 9 nucleotides align to TRBD1. J was trimmed by 5 bases and V by 3 bases; bases with no gene match: 2. Per germline, CDR1 SGHNT and CDR2 YYREEE (reference sequence). This CDR3 contains 13 residues. The CDR3 nucleotides read TGTGCCAGCAGCTGGACAGGGGAAACTGAAGCTTTCTTT. It is translated as CASSWTGETEAFF.

The gene calls are TRBV7-2 and TRBJ2-6; either TRBD1 or TRBD2 may supply D (5 bases each). Germline CDR1 SGHTA, CDR2 FQGNSA. The CDR3 extends over 20 amino acids. The V and J ends lost 1 base and 0 bases respectively, with 19 bases between them. CDR3 sequence: CASSLGPPGPSLSGANVLTF. DNA for the CDR3: TGTGCCAGCAGCTTAGGACCTCCGGGACCGAGCCTCTCTGGGGCCAACGTCCTGACTTTC. The whole variable domain, remainder taken from reference TRBV7-2 and TRBJ2-6, is GAGVSQSPSNKVTEKGKDVELRCDPISGHTALYWYRQSLGQGLEFLIYFQGNSAPDKSGLPSDRFSAERTGGSVSTLTIQRTQQEDSAVYLCASSLGPPGPSLSGANVLTFGAGSRLTVL.

The V call is TRBV11-3, the J call TRBJ1-1, with D possibly TRBD1 on 5 matching bases. V was clipped by 4 bases and J by 3 bases, with 9 bases between them. This CDR3 contains 13 residues. The germline gives CDR1 SGHNT, CDR2 YENEEA. CDR3 nucleotide sequence: TGTGCCAGCAGCTACGGGGGATACACTGAAGCTTTCTTT. Its translation: CASSYGGYTEAFF.

The V and J genes are TRBV5-1 and TRBJ2-2; either TRBD1 or TRBD2 may fit D (5 bases each). V shed 4 bases and J shed 3 bases, with 10 bases lying between them. In germline, CDR1 is SGHRS, CDR2 YFSETQ. The CDR3 has 14 amino acids. The CDR3 nucleotides are TGCGCCAGCAGCCGATGGGACCACACCGGGGAGCTGTTTTTT. This translates into CASSRWDHTGELFF.

The V gene is TRBV28, the J gene TRBJ1-1; D not certain. This CDR3 is 15 amino acids long. Germline V gives CDR1 MDHEN, CDR2 SYDVKM. Trimming removed 2 bases at V and 2 bases at J, with 12 bases between. The CDR3: CASSLIRSVNTEAFF. The CDR3 bases are TGTGCCAGCAGTTTAATCAGGAGCGTCAACACTGAAGCTTTCTTT. Full variable domain (remainder filled in from reference TRBV28 and TRBJ1-1): DVKVTQSSRYLVKRTGEKVFLECVQDMDHENMFWYRQDPGLGLRLIYFSYDVKMKEKGDIPEGYSVSREKKERFSLILESASTNQTSMYLCASSLIRSVNTEAFFGQGTRLTVV.

This clonotype has just a few counts. The J gene is TRBJ2-3, the V gene TRBV4-2, with D hard to call. Germline V gene sequence: CDR1 LGHNA, CDR2 YNFKEQ. The CDR3 has 15 residues. Trimming took 0 bases from V and 0 from J, leaving 7 bases between them. This CDR3 is CASSQEGPSTDTQYF. In DNA, the CDR3 is TGTGCCAGCAGCCAAGAGGGCCCCAGCACAGATACGCAGTATTTT.

Only a few counts were recorded for this clonotype. The chain couples TRBV7-6 to TRBJ2-1, with 11 bases lining up with TRBD2. The V and J ends lost 3 bases and 8 bases, in that order; junction bases with no gene match: 9. Germline V gives CDR1 SGHVS, CDR2 FNYEAQ. This CDR3 has 16 residues. The CDR3 nucleotides are TGTGCCAGCAGCTTGTCCGTAGCGGGAGGGGGCGATGAGCAGTTCTTC. Translation: CASSLSVAGGGDEQFF.

The gene calls are TRBV20-1 and TRBJ2-5; D call uncertain. The germline CDR1 and CDR2 sequences are DFQATT and SNEGSKA (reference sequence). This CDR3 is built from 12 residues. The ends were cut back, 6 bases at V and 5 bases at J, with 13 bases in the middle. Written as DNA, the CDR3 is TGCAGTGCAACCACCAGAAGGGAGACCCAGTACTTC. It yields the protein CSATTRRETQYF.

V is TRBV7-9 and J is TRBJ2-7, with a tentative D call TRBD1 (6 bases). CDR1 and CDR2 (germline): SEHNR, FQNEAQ (reference sequence). The CDR3 consists of 14 residues. V lost 2 bases and J 4 bases, leaving 12 bases between the germline ends. The DNA of the CDR3 is TGTGCCAGCAGCTTACCTGGACAGAAGTACGAGCAGTACTTC. Translating it yields CASSLPGQKYEQYF.

The CDR3 region is CASSSSSSYEQYF. The CDR3 bases are TGTGCCAGCAGTTCTAGCAGCTCCTACGAGCAGTACTTC. This chain connects TRBV7-9 to TRBJ2-7; possible D gene TRBD2, 5 bases. V lost 6 bases and J lost 0, with 9 bases in between. This CDR3 has 13 amino acids. Germline V lookup: CDR1 SEHNR, CDR2 FQNEAQ (reference sequence).